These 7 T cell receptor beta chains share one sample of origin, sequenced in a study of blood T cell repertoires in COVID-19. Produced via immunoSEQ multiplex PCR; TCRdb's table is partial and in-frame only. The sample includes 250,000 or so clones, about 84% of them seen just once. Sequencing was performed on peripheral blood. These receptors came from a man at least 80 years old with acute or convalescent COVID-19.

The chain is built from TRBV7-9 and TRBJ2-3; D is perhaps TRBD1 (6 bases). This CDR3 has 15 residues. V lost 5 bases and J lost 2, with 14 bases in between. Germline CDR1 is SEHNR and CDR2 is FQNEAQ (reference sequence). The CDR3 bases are TGTGCCAGCAGCCTGACAGGACCTCCCACAGATACGCAGTATTTT. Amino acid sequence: CASSLTGPPTDTQYF.

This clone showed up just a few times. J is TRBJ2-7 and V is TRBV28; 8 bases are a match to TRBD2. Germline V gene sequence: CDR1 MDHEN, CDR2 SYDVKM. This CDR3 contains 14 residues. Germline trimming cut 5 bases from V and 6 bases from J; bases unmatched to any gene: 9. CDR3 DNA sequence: TGTGCCAGCAGTCGGAGCGGGAGAGTAAGCGAGCAGTACTTC. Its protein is CASSRSGRVSEQYF.

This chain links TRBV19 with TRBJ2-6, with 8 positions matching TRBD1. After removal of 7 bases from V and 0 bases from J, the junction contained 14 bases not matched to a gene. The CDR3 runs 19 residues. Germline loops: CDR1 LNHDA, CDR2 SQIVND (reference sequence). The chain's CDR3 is CASIKGTGLGASGANVLTF. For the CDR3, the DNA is TGTGCCAGTATTAAAGGGACAGGCCTAGGGGCCTCTGGGGCCAACGTCCTGACTTTC.

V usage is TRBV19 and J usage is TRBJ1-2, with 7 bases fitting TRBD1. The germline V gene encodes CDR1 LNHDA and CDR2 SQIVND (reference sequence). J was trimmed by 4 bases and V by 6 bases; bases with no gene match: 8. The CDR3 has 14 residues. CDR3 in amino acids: CASRPQGVIYGYTF. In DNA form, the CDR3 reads TGTGCCAGTAGGCCTCAGGGGGTTATCTATGGCTACACCTTC.

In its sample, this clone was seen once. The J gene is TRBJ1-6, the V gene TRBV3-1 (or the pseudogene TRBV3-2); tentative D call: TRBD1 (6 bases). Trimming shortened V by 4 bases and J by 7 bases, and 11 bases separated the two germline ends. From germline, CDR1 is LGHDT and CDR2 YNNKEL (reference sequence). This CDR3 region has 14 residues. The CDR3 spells CASSPWTENSPLHF. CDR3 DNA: TGTGCCAGCAGCCCCTGGACAGAAAATTCACCCCTCCACTTT.

In nucleotides, the CDR3 is TGCAGTGCTAGTCGGCAGGGGTATGCCGGGGAGCTGTTTTTT. Protein product: CSASRQGYAGELFF. The V call is TRBV20-1, the J call TRBJ2-2; D may be TRBD1 (6 bases). V gave up 3 bases and J gave up 6 bases, with 14 bases separating them. Germline V lookup: CDR1 DFQATT, CDR2 SNEGSKA (reference sequence). The CDR3 length is 14 residues.

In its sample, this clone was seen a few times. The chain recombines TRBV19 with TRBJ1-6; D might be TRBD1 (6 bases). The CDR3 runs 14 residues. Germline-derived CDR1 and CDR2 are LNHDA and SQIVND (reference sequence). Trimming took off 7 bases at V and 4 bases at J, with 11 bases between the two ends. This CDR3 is CASTTRGYNSPLHF. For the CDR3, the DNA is TGTGCCAGTACCACTAGGGGGTATAATTCACCCCTCCACTTT.